The 30 T cell receptor beta chains below were found in one sample sequenced in a study of blood T cell repertoires in COVID-19. TCRdb's copy holds only in-frame clones and misses some; the assay was immunoSEQ multiplex PCR. The sample carries over 15,000 clones, almost 85% recorded once. Specimen: peripheral blood. Receptors were obtained from a man older than 75 with acute or convalescent COVID-19.

The rearrangement links TRBV27 to TRBJ2-2; D unclear. Trimming pared 3 bases from V and 8 bases from J, leaving 19 bases between. The CDR3 has 16 residues. The germline CDR1 and CDR2 sequences are MNHEY and SMNVEV (reference sequence). The CDR3 sequence: CASSFNPSSPVGELFF. In DNA, the CDR3 is TGTGCCAGCAGTTTTAACCCGAGTAGCCCAGTTGGGGAGCTGTTTTTT.

The genes are TRBV24-1 and TRBJ2-7; TRBD1 matches at 7 bases. The ends lost 4 bases at V and 4 bases at J; junction bases unmatched: 3. The CDR3 runs to 13 residues. The V gene's germline CDR1 is KGHDR and CDR2 SFDVKD. CDR3 nucleotide sequence: TGTGCCACCAGTGAGAGGGACAGTTACGAGCAGTACTTC. This translates into CATSERDSYEQYF.

The J gene is TRBJ2-3, the V gene TRBV19; 12 nucleotides match TRBD2. This CDR3 contains 13 residues. Germline-derived CDR1 and CDR2 are LNHDA and SQIVND (reference sequence). Trimming took 7 bases from V and 5 from J; bases not matched to a gene: 1. This CDR3 is CASTSGGGDTQYF. In nucleotides, the CDR3 is TGTGCCAGTACTAGCGGGGGGGGAGATACGCAGTATTTT.

This clone has a handful of counts. The chain recombines TRBV10-1 with TRBJ2-1; no definite D call. The CDR3 spans 14 residues. The germline gives CDR1 WNHNN, CDR2 SYGVQD (reference sequence). Trimming cost V 5 bases and J 2 bases, with 10 bases left between them. The CDR3, as DNA: TGCGCCAGCAGTCTCTCCGACACCTACAATGAGCAGTTCTTC. It specifies CASSLSDTYNEQFF.

This chain links TRBV4-1 with TRBJ1-5; 9 nucleotides align to TRBD1. The CDR3 extends over 19 amino acids. From germline, CDR1 is MGHRA and CDR2 YSYEKL. V shed 0 bases, J shed 3 bases, and the junction held 12 bases outside the gene matches. CDR3 region: CASSQDTGGAPRPNQPQHF. CDR3 DNA: TGCGCCAGCAGCCAAGACACAGGGGGCGCCCCCCGCCCCAATCAGCCCCAGCATTTT.

This sequence joins TRBV4-2 and TRBJ1-6; D might be TRBD1 (6 bases). Germline V gene data show CDR1 as LGHNA and CDR2 as YNFKEQ. The CDR3 is 13 residues long. The ends were cut back, 3 bases at V and 9 bases at J, with 9 bases in the middle. CDR3 sequence reads: CASSQDSFSPLHF. The DNA of the CDR3 is TGTGCCAGCAGCCAGGACAGCTTTTCACCCCTCCACTTT.

This sequence joins TRBV20-1 and TRBJ1-5; D is perhaps TRBD1 (5 bases). Germline V lookup: CDR1 DFQATT, CDR2 SNEGSKA (reference sequence). This CDR3 contains 13 residues. Trimming took off 3 bases at V and 1 base at J, with 7 bases between the two ends. The CDR3 here is CSASHRSNQPQHF. In DNA form, the CDR3 reads TGCAGTGCTAGTCACAGGAGCAATCAGCCCCAGCATTTT.

The V call is TRBV28, the J call TRBJ2-1, with 11 bases lining up with TRBD2. The CDR3 sequence is 15 residues long. CDR1 is MDHEN and CDR2 is SYDVKM in the germline V gene. With 6 bases clipped from V and 4 bases from J, the junction kept 5 bases outside the gene matches. The CDR3 DNA reads TGTGCCAGCAGCGAGACTAGCGGGATTTACAATGAGCAGTTCTTC. It encodes CASSETSGIYNEQFF. Full variable domain (rest looked up from reference TRBV28 and TRBJ2-1): DVKVTQSSRYLVKRTGEKVFLECVQDMDHENMFWYRQDPGLGLRLIYFSYDVKMKEKGDIPEGYSVSREKKERFSLILESASTNQTSMYLCASSETSGIYNEQFFGPGTRLTVL.

Only a few counts were recorded for this clone. This rearrangement joins TRBV19 to TRBJ1-1, with D possibly matching TRBD1 (5 bases). Germline V gene data show CDR1 as LNHDA and CDR2 as SQIVND (reference sequence). The germline V and J ends were trimmed by 10 bases and 6 bases, with 18 bases remaining between them. This CDR3 contains 13 residues. This CDR3 reads CATNSQGFSEAFF. CDR3 in DNA: TGTGCCACCAACTCGCAGGGTTTCTCTGAAGCTTTCTTT.

The gene calls are TRBV28 and TRBJ1-1; 10 bases are a match to TRBD1. The V gene end was trimmed by 8 bases and the J gene end by 4 bases; junction bases not matched to a gene: 13. Germline CDR1 is MDHEN and CDR2 is SYDVKM. The CDR3 length is 16 residues. CDR3 residues: CASLGTGVISGTEAFF. CDR3 in DNA: TGTGCCAGCCTCGGGACAGGGGTGATTTCGGGCACTGAAGCTTTCTTT. Full variable domain (missing parts from reference TRBV28 and TRBJ1-1): DVKVTQSSRYLVKRTGEKVFLECVQDMDHENMFWYRQDPGLGLRLIYFSYDVKMKEKGDIPEGYSVSREKKERFSLILESASTNQTSMYLCASLGTGVISGTEAFFGQGTRLTVV.

This clone was detected once. The J gene is TRBJ2-2, the V gene TRBV5-8; TRBD1 aligns across 7 bases. Trimming at V came to 0 bases and at J to 1 base, leaving 0 bases not matched to a gene. The CDR3 has 15 residues. The germline CDR1 and CDR2 sequences are SGHTS and YDEGEE. CDR3 sequence reads: CASSLGTGNTGELFF. As DNA, the CDR3 is TGTGCCAGCAGCTTGGGGACAGGGAACACCGGGGAGCTGTTTTTT.

The genes are TRBV12-1 and TRBJ1-1. TRBV12-1 has pseudogene status. This CDR3 region has 13 residues. The CDR3 region has the DNA TGTGCCAGGCGGCGGGGGGAAAGCACTGAAGCTTTCTTT. It codes for CARRRGESTEAFF.

This rearrangement joins TRBV5-4 to TRBJ2-7; TRBD1 matches at 8 bases. CDR1 and CDR2 from the germline V gene are SGHNT and YYREEE (reference sequence). This CDR3 is built from 14 residues. Trimming cost V 4 bases and J 5 bases; bases outside gene matches: 8. The CDR3, as DNA: TGTGCCAGCAGCACCGGACAGGGTATCCACGAGCAGTACTTC. Amino acids: CASSTGQGIHEQYF.

The J gene is TRBJ1-1, the V gene TRBV19; 7 bases fit TRBD1. Germline V gene data show CDR1 as LNHDA and CDR2 as SQIVND (reference sequence). The V and J ends lost 10 bases and 2 bases, in that order; junction bases with no gene match: 7. This CDR3 is 13 amino acids long. CDR3 region: CATQTGFNTEAFF. The CDR3 bases are TGTGCCACTCAGACAGGGTTTAACACTGAAGCTTTCTTT. Filled out from reference TRBV19 and TRBJ1-1, the complete variable domain reads DGGITQSPKYLFRKEGQNVTLSCEQNLNHDAMYWYRQDPGQGLRLIYYSQIVNDFQKGDIAEGYSVSREKKESFPLTVTSAQKNPTAFYLCATQTGFNTEAFFGQGTRLTVV.

This sequence joins TRBV7-3 and TRBJ2-2, with 8 nucleotides matching TRBD2. The CDR3 length is 16 residues. V dropped 5 bases and J dropped 7; count of bases not matched to a gene: 12. The germline gives CDR1 SGHTA, CDR2 FQGTGA. CDR3 residues: CASSPGGAGQNGELFF. The DNA of the CDR3 is TGTGCCAGCAGCCCCGGGGGGGCAGGGCAAAACGGGGAGCTGTTTTTT. Together with reference TRBV7-3 and TRBJ2-2, the CDR3 gives the full variable domain: GAGVSQTPSNKVTEKGKYVELRCDPISGHTALYWYRQSLGQGPEFLIYFQGTGAADDSGLPNDRFFAVRPEGSVSTLKIQRTERGDSAVYLCASSPGGAGQNGELFFGEGSRLTVL.

The V gene is TRBV9, the J gene TRBJ1-2; D is uncertain. The germline CDR1 and CDR2 sequences are SGDLS and YYNGEE. This CDR3 is built from 14 residues. The germline V and J ends were trimmed by 2 bases and 2 bases, with 10 bases remaining between them. This CDR3 is CASSVTGVNYGYTF. CDR3 coding DNA: TGTGCCAGCAGCGTCACCGGGGTAAACTATGGCTACACCTTC.

The rearrangement links TRBV5-4 to TRBJ1-1; D ambiguous. Germline V gene data show CDR1 as SGHNT and CDR2 as YYREEE (reference sequence). The V end was cut by 1 base, the J end by 1 base, with 8 bases between. CDR3 length: 14 amino acids. This CDR3 is CASSLIGANTEAFF. The CDR3 DNA reads TGTGCCAGCAGCTTGATAGGAGCGAACACTGAAGCTTTCTTT.

The chain is built from TRBV5-6 and TRBJ1-3; D unclear. This CDR3 is built from 14 residues. V lost 4 bases, J lost 4 bases, and 12 bases lay in between. From germline, CDR1 is SGHDT and CDR2 YYEEEE. Written as DNA, the CDR3 is TGTGCCAGCAGCCCCGGTCCGTTCGGAAACACCATATATTTT. It yields the protein CASSPGPFGNTIYF.

In its sample, this clone was seen a few times. The V and J genes are TRBV2 and TRBJ1-3; 7 bases are shared with TRBD1. The CDR3 is 17 amino acids. Germline CDR1 and CDR2: SNHLY and FYNNEI. J was trimmed by 0 bases and V by 7 bases; bases with no gene match: 12. In DNA form, the CDR3 reads TGTGCCAGCAAGAGTCAGGACAGGTTTTACTCTGGAAACACCATATATTTT. This translates into CASKSQDRFYSGNTIYF.

This chain connects TRBV6-1 to TRBJ1-4; 7 bases are shared with TRBD1. The CDR3 totals 16 residues. J was trimmed by 8 bases and V by 3 bases; bases with no gene match: 12. Germline values: CDR1 MNHNS, CDR2 SASEGT. The CDR3 loop is CASSDTNRDRGEKLFF. In DNA form, the CDR3 reads TGTGCCAGCAGTGATACAAACCGGGACAGAGGAGAAAAACTGTTTTTT.

The rearrangement uses TRBV6-4 and TRBJ2-6; maybe TRBD1 (6 bases). The CDR3 totals 15 residues. The germline CDR1 and CDR2 sequences are MRHNA and SNTAGT. V was shortened by 3 bases and J by 0 bases, with 6 bases between the two germline ends. The CDR3 nucleotides read TGTGCCAGCAGTGAGGACAGCTCTGGGGCCAACGTCCTGACTTTC. Translated, it gives CASSEDSSGANVLTF.

The rearrangement uses TRBV7-2 and TRBJ1-5; perhaps TRBD1 as D (6 bases). The CDR3 totals 12 residues. V was shortened by 6 bases and J by 5 bases, with 8 bases between the two germline ends. Germline values: CDR1 SGHTA, CDR2 FQGNSA. CDR3 loop: CASRQGYQPQHF. As DNA, the CDR3 is TGTGCCAGCAGGCAGGGGTATCAGCCCCAGCATTTT. The whole variable domain, remainder taken from reference TRBV7-2 and TRBJ1-5, is GAGVSQSPSNKVTEKGKDVELRCDPISGHTALYWYRQSLGQGLEFLIYFQGNSAPDKSGLPSDRFSAERTGGSVSTLTIQRTQQEDSAVYLCASRQGYQPQHFGDGTRLSIL.

V usage is TRBV9 and J usage is TRBJ2-5; D is ambiguous. V was cut by 0 bases and J by 1 base, with 4 bases left in between. CDR1 and CDR2 from the germline V gene are SGDLS and YYNGEE. There are 13 residues in the CDR3. The CDR3: CASSVDSQETQYF. DNA of the CDR3: TGTGCCAGCAGCGTAGACAGCCAAGAGACCCAGTACTTC. Drawing the rest from reference TRBV9 and TRBJ2-5, the complete variable domain is DSGVTQTPKHLITATGQRVTLRCSPRSGDLSVYWYQQSLDQGLQFLIQYYNGEERAKGNILERFSAQQFPDLHSELNLSSLELGDSALYFCASSVDSQETQYFGPGTRLLVL.

The V gene is TRBV19, the J gene TRBJ1-1, with D possibly matching TRBD1 (5 bases). This CDR3 contains 16 residues. The germline V and J ends were trimmed by 0 bases and 8 bases, with 19 bases remaining between them. Per the germline V gene, CDR1 is LNHDA and CDR2 is SQIVND (reference sequence). The CDR3 nucleotides are TGTGCCAGTAGTATAGATTGGCGGGGCGGCGGTCGAGAAGCTTTCTTT. It specifies CASSIDWRGGGREAFF.

The V call is TRBV19, the J call TRBJ1-4, with 9 bases that match TRBD1. V lost 6 bases, J lost 11 bases, and 13 bases stayed unmatched. Germline CDR1 and CDR2: LNHDA and SQIVND (reference sequence). The CDR3 covers 15 residues. The CDR3 DNA follows: TGTGCCAGTAGCACGTATGGGACAGGGACGGGGAAACTGTTTTTT. It specifies CASSTYGTGTGKLFF.

The rearrangement joins TRBV7-3 to TRBJ1-1; possible D gene TRBD1, 6 bases. Trimming removed 8 bases from V and 0 bases from J, with 16 bases in between. This CDR3 comprises 15 residues. Germline CDR1 reads SGHTA; CDR2 reads FQGTGA. This CDR3 reads CASALHRAMNTEAFF. The CDR3 DNA sequence: TGTGCCAGCGCCCTCCACAGGGCAATGAACACTGAAGCTTTCTTT.

The CDR3 coding sequence is TGTGCCAGTAGTATAGGGCCCTCCCAAGAGACCCAGTACTTC. Its protein is CASSIGPSQETQYF. The J gene is TRBJ2-5, the V gene TRBV19; unclear D gene. Trimming stripped 1 base from V and 1 base from J, with 7 bases between. The germline CDR1 and CDR2 sequences are LNHDA and SQIVND (reference sequence). The CDR3 is 14 amino acids. The complete variable domain, with remaining parts taken from reference TRBV19 and TRBJ2-5, reads DGGITQSPKYLFRKEGQNVTLSCEQNLNHDAMYWYRQDPGQGLRLIYYSQIVNDFQKGDIAEGYSVSREKKESFPLTVTSAQKNPTAFYLCASSIGPSQETQYFGPGTRLLVL.

This rearrangement joins TRBV24-1 to TRBJ1-4; TRBD1 might be the D (5 bases). CDR3 length equals 13 residues. Germline V gene sequence: CDR1 KGHDR, CDR2 SFDVKD. V was cut by 8 bases and J by 4 bases, with 10 bases left in between. This chain's CDR3 is CATMGGVNEKLFF. Here the CDR3 DNA reads TGTGCCACCATGGGGGGTGTTAATGAAAAACTGTTTTTT.

This chain uses TRBV9 with TRBJ1-6; 10 bases fit TRBD1. The CDR3 is made up of 15 amino acids. The J segment lost 7 bases and the V segment lost 2 bases, leaving 3 bases of the junction unmatched. Germline V gene lookup returns CDR1 SGDLS and CDR2 YYNGEE. The CDR3 here is CASSVAGQGNSPLHF. CDR3 coding DNA: TGTGCCAGCAGCGTCGCGGGACAGGGGAATTCACCCCTCCACTTT.

CDR3 loop: CASSKARASGGQTNNEQFF. The CDR3, as DNA: TGTGCCAGCAGCAAAGCGCGAGCTAGCGGGGGGCAAACAAACAATGAGCAGTTCTTC. The J gene is TRBJ2-1, the V gene TRBV21-1; TRBD2, the table's D call, was not compared with the DNA. TRBV21-1 is marked as a pseudogene. The CDR3 is made up of 19 amino acids.